This T cell receptor (beta chain) was captured by sequencing in a study of cytomegalovirus exposure and HLA in healthy donors. Overall study results and limits: Previous analysis showed most TCR beta V segments were productive about 90% or about 30% of the time. Clonal expansion, a later analysis showed, was greater in HLA-associated TCR beta chains than in equally common others. Association of a missense DCLRE1C variant with TCR beta V- and J-gene trimming was reported in a later analysis. After further analysis at a later stage, roughly 15,000 TCR beta sequences were associated with HLA alleles at 0.05 false discovery rate.

Germline V gives CDR1 SGHTA, CDR2 FQGNSA. This CDR3 region has 15 residues. The V and J ends lost 5 bases and 2 bases, in that order; junction bases with no gene match: 7. Details on this clone: The antigen is unknown.

Vbeta (60) and Jbeta (13) primers were used in the PCR. The assay was immunoSEQ multiplex PCR, and TCRdb's table has in-frame clones only and misses some. The sample includes about 150,000 clones, 85% of them seen just once. This clonotype originated in a woman aged 18-30 years in good health and CMV-seronegative. The V and J genes are TRBV7-2 and TRBJ2-3; 7 positions match TRBD1. The material sequenced was PBMCs. CDR3 amino acids: CASSPTGANTDTQYF. The CDR3 bases are TGTGCCAGCAGCCCAACAGGGGCCAACACAGATACGCAGTATTTT.